This TCR beta chain originates from a study of cytomegalovirus exposure and HLA in healthy donors. Between the trimmed V and J ends, which lost 5 bases and 1 base, there was a span of 12 bases. Per the germline V gene, CDR1 is SGHVS and CDR2 is FNYEAQ. The CDR3 runs to 15 residues. The PCR used 60 Vbeta and 13 Jbeta primers. Profiling relied on immunoSEQ multiplex PCR, and the TCRdb table lists in-frame clones only, not all of them. The sample includes 150,000 to 200,000 clones. The chain combines TRBV7-6 with TRBJ2-1; tentative D call: TRBD2 (5 bases). Sequencing was performed on PBMCs. The TCR sequence derives from a man aged 25-45 years in good health and CMV-seronegative. Written as DNA, the CDR3 is TGTGCCAGCAGCCTCACGGAGGCATCCTACAATGAGCAGTTCTTC. Residues: CASSLTEASYNEQFF. Full variable domain (outside the CDR3, taken from reference TRBV7-6 and TRBJ2-1): GAGVSQSPRYKVTKRGQDVALRCDPISGHVSLYWYRQALGQGPEFLTYFNYEAQQDKSGLPNDRFSAERPEGSISTLTIQRTEQRDSAMYRCASSLTEASYNEQFFGPGTRLTVL.